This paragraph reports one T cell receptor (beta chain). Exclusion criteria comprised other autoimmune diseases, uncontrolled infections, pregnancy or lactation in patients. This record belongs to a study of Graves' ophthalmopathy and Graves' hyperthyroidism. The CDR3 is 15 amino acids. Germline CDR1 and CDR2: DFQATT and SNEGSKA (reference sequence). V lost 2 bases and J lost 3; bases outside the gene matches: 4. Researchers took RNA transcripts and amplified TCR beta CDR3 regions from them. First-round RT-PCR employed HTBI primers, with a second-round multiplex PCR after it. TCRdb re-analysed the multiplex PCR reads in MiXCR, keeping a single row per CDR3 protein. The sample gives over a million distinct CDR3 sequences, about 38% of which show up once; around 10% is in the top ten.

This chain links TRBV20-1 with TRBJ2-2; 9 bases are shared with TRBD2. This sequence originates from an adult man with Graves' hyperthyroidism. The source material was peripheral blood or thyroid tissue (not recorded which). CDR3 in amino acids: CSARFAGGDTGELFF. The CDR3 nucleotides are TGCAGTGCTAGATTTGCGGGAGGGGACACCGGGGAGCTGTTTTTT.